The T cell receptor (beta chain) under discussion was sequenced for a study of blood T cell repertoires in COVID-19. The germline CDR1 and CDR2 sequences are SGDLS and YYNGEE. J gave up 4 bases and V 3 bases, and 3 bases lay outside the gene matches. The CDR3 totals 14 residues. Sequenced by immunoSEQ multiplex PCR; TCRdb stores in-frame clones only, minus some. The table shows 200,000 to 250,000 clones, with 92% occurring only once. This clone was observed a single time. The V gene is TRBV9, the J gene TRBJ2-1; TRBD2 matches at 8 bases. This clonotype was obtained from a man under 40 with acute or convalescent COVID-19. The sequencing sample was made of peripheral blood. The CDR3 here is CASSAGGDYNEQFF. The CDR3 DNA follows: TGTGCCAGCAGCGCGGGGGGGGATTACAATGAGCAGTTCTTC.